A single count supports the clone carrying this TCR beta chain. Its target is unknown. This entry comes from a study of blood T cells in healthy people across ages. The CDR3 consists of 18 residues. In germline, CDR1 is LGHDT, CDR2 YNNKEL (reference sequence). V lost 2 bases and J 9 bases, leaving 23 bases between the germline ends. Together with a sample-barcoded 5' primer, a J-beta primer mix was included in a second PCR lasting about 7 to 11 cycles. TCRdb used MiXCR to reprocess the 5' RACE reads, holding one entry per CDR3 protein. This table has roughly 1,500,000 distinct CDR3 sequences, roughly 45% appearing once. Study findings and constraints: Shifts in expanded clonotypes may have been confounded by donor CMV status, which was unknown.

The genes are TRBV3-1 and TRBJ1-6; D possibly corresponds to TRBD1 (5 bases). The TCR sequence derives from a woman aged 18-30 years in good health. The sequencing input was blood. The CDR3 here is CASSQQRLGVLRSSPLHF. The CDR3 region has the DNA TGTGCCAGCAGCCAACAGCGTCTGGGGGTCCTCCGGAGTTCACCCCTCCACTTT.